The 13 T cell receptor beta chains presented below share a single source sample, sequenced in a study of cytomegalovirus exposure and HLA in healthy donors. The PCR was carried out with 60 Vbeta primers and 13 Jbeta primers. Profiled with immunoSEQ multiplex PCR; TCRdb holds only in-frame clones, not every one. The sample includes some 120,000 clones, roughly 73% of them seen just once. Sequenced sample: PBMCs. The receptors stem from a woman aged 25-40 years in good health and CMV-seronegative.

The V gene is TRBV7-6, the J gene TRBJ1-5; 9 bases are a match to TRBD1. The V gene's germline CDR1 is SGHVS and CDR2 FNYEAQ. The CDR3 spans 15 residues. The V segment lost 0 bases and the J segment 7 bases; nucleotides outside the gene matches: 4. The CDR3 sequence: CASSLAGQGFQPQHF. CDR3 nucleotide sequence: TGTGCCAGCAGCTTAGCGGGACAGGGCTTCCAGCCCCAGCATTTT.

This chain's CDR3 is CASSQVDGYGYTF. The CDR3 DNA follows: TGCGCCAGCAGCCAAGTAGATGGCTATGGCTACACCTTC. This chain uses TRBV4-1 with TRBJ1-2; D not resolved. From germline, CDR1 is MGHRA and CDR2 YSYEKL. Between the trimmed V and J ends, which lost 1 base and 4 bases, there was a span of 7 bases. The CDR3 covers 13 residues.

There are a few counts of this clone. The chain combines TRBV29-1 with TRBJ2-7; TRBD2 agrees at 8 bases. V lost 7 bases to trimming and J lost 4 bases; unmatched junction nucleotides: 6. Germline values: CDR1 SQVTM, CDR2 ANQGSEA. The CDR3 consists of 12 residues. The CDR3 DNA is TGCAGCGCCGGGACTAGGATATACGAGCAGTACTTC. Translation: CSAGTRIYEQYF.

The gene calls are TRBV6-5 and TRBJ1-1; no clear D gene. The CDR3 covers 15 residues. Deletions cut 2 bases from V and 0 bases from J, with 10 bases between. The germline gives CDR1 MNHEY, CDR2 SVGAGI. The CDR3 loop is CASSYDRAMNTEAFF. Here the CDR3 DNA reads TGTGCCAGCAGTTACGATCGAGCTATGAACACTGAAGCTTTCTTT.

The chain couples TRBV6-5 to TRBJ2-7; TRBD1 agrees at 7 bases. Trimming cost V 7 bases and J 2 bases; bases outside gene matches: 5. Germline V gives CDR1 MNHEY, CDR2 SVGAGI. This CDR3 is built from 13 residues. The chain's CDR3 is CASTNRGTYEQYF. The DNA of the CDR3 is TGTGCCAGCACCAACAGGGGAACCTACGAGCAGTACTTC.

The V call is TRBV5-1, the J call TRBJ1-1; 9 bases agree with TRBD1. The CDR3 runs to 17 residues. The junction had 8 bases not matched to a gene; V was cut back by 0 bases and J by 2 bases. CDR1 SGHRS and CDR2 YFSETQ come from the germline V gene. This chain's CDR3 is CASSLDDRGASNTEAFF. The CDR3 nucleotides are TGCGCCAGCAGCTTGGACGACAGGGGGGCGAGTAACACTGAAGCTTTCTTT.

The V and J genes are TRBV7-6 and TRBJ2-1, with TRBD2 matching over 7 bases. J gave up 8 bases and V 4 bases, and 5 bases lay outside the gene matches. Germline V gene lookup returns CDR1 SGHVS and CDR2 FNYEAQ. This CDR3 has 13 residues. The chain's CDR3 is CASSSGLVDEQFF. For the CDR3, the DNA is TGTGCCAGCAGCTCCGGACTAGTAGATGAGCAGTTCTTC.

The rearrangement joins TRBV29-1 to TRBJ1-3; D call uncertain. Germline V CDR1 and CDR2: SQVTM, ANQGSEA. The CDR3 loop spans 15 amino acids. V shed 6 bases and J shed 0 bases, with 15 bases lying between them. The chain's CDR3 is CSVDPYRYSGNTIYF. For the CDR3, the DNA is TGCAGCGTAGACCCTTACAGATACTCTGGAAACACCATATATTTT.

The chain has TRBV7-9 and TRBJ2-3, with TRBD2 matching 8 bases. The V gene's germline CDR1 is SEHNR and CDR2 FQNEAQ (reference sequence). The junction had 5 bases not matched to a gene; V was cut back by 6 bases and J by 0 bases. The length of the CDR3 is 15 residues. CDR3 DNA sequence: TGTGCCAGCAGTCGAGCGGGGGCTAGCACAGATACGCAGTATTTT. Its protein is CASSRAGASTDTQYF.

The genes are TRBV7-2 and TRBJ1-5, with 9 bases aligning to TRBD1. V dropped 4 bases and J dropped 1; count of bases not matched to a gene: 5. The CDR3 loop spans 16 amino acids. Germline-derived CDR1 and CDR2 are SGHTA and FQGNSA. The CDR3 DNA follows: TGTGCCAGCAGCTCTTCCGGGACAGGGAGCAATCAGCCCCAGCATTTT. Translating it yields CASSSSGTGSNQPQHF.

The genes are TRBV18 and TRBJ1-3, with 8 bases that match TRBD1. After removal of 3 bases from V and 4 bases from J, the junction contained 5 bases not matched to a gene. The CDR3 consists of 15 residues. CDR1 and CDR2 (germline): KGHSH, LQKENI. The CDR3 loop is CASSPAGTGGNTIYF. DNA for the CDR3: TGTGCCAGCTCACCTGCCGGGACAGGAGGAAACACCATATATTTT.

This chain uses TRBV5-1 with TRBJ2-2, with D tentatively TRBD2 (6 bases). This CDR3 has 15 residues. Trimming cost V 7 bases and J 3 bases, with 16 bases left between them. Germline loops: CDR1 SGHRS, CDR2 YFSETQ. In nucleotides, the CDR3 is TGCGCCAGCTCCCTGGGGGGTCGGGACACCGGGGAGCTGTTTTTT. This codes for CASSLGGRDTGELFF.

This rearrangement joins TRBV6-6 to TRBJ1-1; D may be TRBD1 (6 bases). Germline lookup yields CDR1 MNHNY and CDR2 SVGAGI (reference sequence). V lost 0 bases, J lost 11 bases, and 16 bases lay in between. CDR3 length equals 14 residues. The CDR3 protein is CASSYSRDTPGAFF. In DNA, the CDR3 is TGTGCCAGCAGTTACTCCCGGGACACCCCCGGCGCTTTCTTT.